Included here is one T cell receptor (beta chain) sequence, with context. The data belong to a study of blood T cell repertoires in COVID-19. Whole-study context: Whether acute or convalescent, the COVID-19 samples came from the United States, Italy and Spain. PBMCs, B-cell-depleted T cells, or T cells were the source of the cDNA or gDNA that made up the material.

Only in-frame clones appear in the TCRdb table, and some are missing; sequencing was by immunoSEQ multiplex PCR. The sample records over 85,000 clones, roughly 80% being singletons. This clonotype originated in a human donor in a cohort sampled during active COVID-19. Sequencing was carried out using peripheral blood.

The DNA for the CDR3 is TGTGCCAGTGCGAGACAGGGCGCGAGCAATCAGCCCCAGCATTTT. Translating it yields CASARQGASNQPQHF. The rearrangement links TRBV19 to TRBJ1-5; 7 nucleotides align to TRBD1. This CDR3 region has 15 residues. Germline V gene data show CDR1 as LNHDA and CDR2 as SQIVND (reference sequence). The V segment lost 8 bases and the J segment 1 base; nucleotides outside the gene matches: 8.